This entry features one T cell receptor (beta chain) sequence. Its antigen is undetermined. The entry originates in a study of shared clonotypes between healthy human individuals. General study points: Having only a few donors restricted how much genetic and exposure-history diversity was captured.

Amplification in unsorted PBMC replicate PCRs started from roughly 330 ng DNA, which equals about 33,000 T cell genomes. Original processing methods: Junction-only sequences without quality scores were provided by ImmunoSEQ, so filtering was different. Assay: immunoSEQ multiplex PCR; the TCRdb copy retains only in-frame clones and omits some. That table supplies the V and J calls and clone size; D and trimming were determined from the DNA. The data show about 480,000 clones, 60% to 80% seen once. V gave up 2 bases and J gave up 3 bases; unmatched junction bases: 4. The CDR3 runs to 15 residues. In germline, CDR1 is SGDLS, CDR2 YYNGEE.

The source of this sequence is a woman aged 40-49 years in good health. Some clones in this sample may be carry-over from other donors' samples. The sequencing sample was made of PBMCs. The chain joins TRBV9 to TRBJ2-7; 11 bases map to TRBD2. The chain's CDR3 is CASSVGTSGSYEQYF. For the CDR3, the DNA is TGTGCCAGCAGCGTCGGGACTAGCGGAAGCTACGAGCAGTACTTC.